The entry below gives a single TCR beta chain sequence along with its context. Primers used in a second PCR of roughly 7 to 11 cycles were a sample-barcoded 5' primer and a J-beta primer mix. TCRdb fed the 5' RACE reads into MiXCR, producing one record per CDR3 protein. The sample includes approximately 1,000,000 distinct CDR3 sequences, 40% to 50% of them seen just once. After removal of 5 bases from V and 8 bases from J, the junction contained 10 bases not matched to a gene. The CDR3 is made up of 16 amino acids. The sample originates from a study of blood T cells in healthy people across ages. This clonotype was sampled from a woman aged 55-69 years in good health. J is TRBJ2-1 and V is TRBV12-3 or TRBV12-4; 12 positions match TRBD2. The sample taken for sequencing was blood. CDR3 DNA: TGTGCCAGCAGTGGGACTAGCGGGCGCCCCAGGGATGAGCAGTTCTTC. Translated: CASSGTSGRPRDEQFF.